This TCR beta chain was found in a study of cytomegalovirus exposure and HLA in healthy donors. Trimming stripped 4 bases from V and 2 bases from J, with 16 bases between. Per germline, CDR1 PRHDT and CDR2 FYEKMQ (reference sequence). The CDR3 is 16 residues long. For this clone: Its antigen is still unknown.

It was with 60 Vbeta and 13 Jbeta primers that the PCR ran. Measured with immunoSEQ multiplex PCR; TCRdb has only the in-frame clones, and not every one. Of some 79,000 clones in the sample, roughly 61% were seen once. Study observations and caveats: Later examination showed HLA-associated TCR beta chains had greater clonal expansion than equally common others. A reported reduction in N-insertions relative to the approximately 640-donor mean was seen in an Asian-associated ancestry cluster in a later analysis.

The chain employs TRBV13 and TRBJ2-3; tentative D call: TRBD2 (6 bases). Sequencing was done on a sample of PBMCs. This TCR was sampled from a woman aged 40-49 years in good health and CMV-seropositive. DNA for the CDR3: TGTGCCAGCAGCTGGAGGGATTCGTGGGACACAGATACGCAGTATTTT. This sequence encodes CASSWRDSWDTDTQYF.